This T cell receptor (beta chain) was sequenced for a study of blood T cells in healthy people across ages. Through a sample-barcoded 5' primer and a J-beta primer mix, a second PCR was run for roughly 6 to 11 cycles. MiXCR was run by TCRdb on the 5' RACE reads, yielding one entry per CDR3 protein. The table has around 900,000 distinct CDR3 sequences, under 30% seen once. Healthy Caucasian individuals from Russia aged about 6 to 100 were enrolled as donors. CDR1 and CDR2 from the germline V gene are MNHEY and SVGEGT. V lost 6 bases and J lost 2, with 11 bases in between. The CDR3 loop spans 14 amino acids.

The chain recombines TRBV6-2 or TRBV6-3 with TRBJ2-1; possibly TRBD1 for D (6 bases). This receptor was taken from an elderly woman in good health. The specimen sequenced was blood. This CDR3 reads CASRYGGTYNEQFF. CDR3 in DNA: TGTGCCAGCAGGTATGGGGGCACCTACAATGAGCAGTTCTTC.